This T cell receptor (beta chain) is drawn from a study of cytomegalovirus exposure and HLA in healthy donors. Findings and limits, study-wide: Among TCR sequences, most were rare, though some public TCRs appeared in many donors.

13 Jbeta primers and 60 Vbeta primers were used for the PCR. Data came from immunoSEQ multiplex PCR; TCRdb stores just in-frame clones and leaves some out. The profile covers more than 150,000 clones, with more than 60% appearing a single time and about 3.4% taken by the ten largest. V was cut by 1 base and J by 8 bases, with 15 bases left in between. Germline CDR1 is MNHEY and CDR2 is SMNVEV (reference sequence). CDR3 length: 15 amino acids. In this sample, this clone turned up once. Its antigen is unknown. V gene TRBV27 combines with J gene TRBJ2-1; tentatively, D is TRBD2 (6 bases). The sequencing sample was made of PBMCs. This receptor was taken from a woman aged 50 to 65 in good health and CMV-seropositive. The CDR3 region has the DNA TGTGCCAGCAGTTTATATGCCGGGAGCCCTTATGAGCAGTTCTTC. Its protein product is CASSLYAGSPYEQFF.